The entry below describes one TCR beta chain. Its specificity is not known. This entry is derived from a study of T cell repertoires in cytomegalovirus infection. The CDR3 extends over 14 amino acids. Germline CDR1 is DFQATT and CDR2 is SNEGSKA (reference sequence). V was trimmed by 2 bases and J by 2 bases, leaving 12 bases between them. TCRdb analysed the reads with MiXCR anew, one entry per CDR3 protein. The repertoire consists of 550,000 to 850,000 distinct CDR3 sequences, with about 30% occurring once and the leading ten covering 15% to 20%. The V call is TRBV20-1, the J call TRBJ1-1; D may be TRBD1 (5 bases). The receptor was isolated from a human donor in good health (CMV status not recorded). Some clones in this sample may be carry-over from other donors' samples. Sequenced here: cultured PBMCs, sampled from culture after CMV antigen stimulation. The CDR3 loop reads CSARNRQSNTEAFF. CDR3 bases: TGCAGTGCTAGAAACAGACAGTCTAACACTGAAGCTTTCTTT.